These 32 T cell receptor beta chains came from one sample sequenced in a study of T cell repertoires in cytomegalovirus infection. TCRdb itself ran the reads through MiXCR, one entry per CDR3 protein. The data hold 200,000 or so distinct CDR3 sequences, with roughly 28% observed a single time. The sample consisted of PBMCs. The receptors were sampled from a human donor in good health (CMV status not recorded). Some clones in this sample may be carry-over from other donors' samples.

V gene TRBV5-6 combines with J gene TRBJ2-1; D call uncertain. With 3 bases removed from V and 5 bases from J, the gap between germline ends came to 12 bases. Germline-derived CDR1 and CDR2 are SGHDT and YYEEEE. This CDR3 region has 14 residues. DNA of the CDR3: TGTGCCAGCAGCTCCACGGTTTTGGACAATGAGCAGTTCTTC. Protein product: CASSSTVLDNEQFF.

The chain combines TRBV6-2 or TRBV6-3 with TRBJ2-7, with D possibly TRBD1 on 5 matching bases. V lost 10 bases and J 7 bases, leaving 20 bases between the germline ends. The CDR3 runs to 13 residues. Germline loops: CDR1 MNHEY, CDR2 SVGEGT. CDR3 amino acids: CATDSSIRTEQYF. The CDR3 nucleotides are TGTGCCACCGACAGTAGCATACGAACTGAGCAGTACTTC.

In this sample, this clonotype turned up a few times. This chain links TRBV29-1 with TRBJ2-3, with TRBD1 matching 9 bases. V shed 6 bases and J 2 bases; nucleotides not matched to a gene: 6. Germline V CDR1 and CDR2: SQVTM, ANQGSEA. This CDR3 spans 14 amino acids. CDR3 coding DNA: TGCAGCGTGCATGGACAGGGGTACACAGATACGCAGTATTTT. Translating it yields CSVHGQGYTDTQYF.

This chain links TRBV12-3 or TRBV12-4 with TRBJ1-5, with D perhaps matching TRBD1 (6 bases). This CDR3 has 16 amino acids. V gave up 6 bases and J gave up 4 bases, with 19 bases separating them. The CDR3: CASSPLGGSTNQPQHF. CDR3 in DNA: TGTGCCAGCAGCCCCTTAGGGGGGAGTACGAATCAGCCCCAGCATTTT.

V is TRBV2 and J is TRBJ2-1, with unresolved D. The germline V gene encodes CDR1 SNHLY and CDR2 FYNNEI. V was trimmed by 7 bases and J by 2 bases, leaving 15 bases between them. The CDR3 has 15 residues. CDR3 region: CASTEATSAYNEQFF. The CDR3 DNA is TGTGCCAGCACCGAAGCAACAAGTGCCTACAATGAGCAGTTCTTC.

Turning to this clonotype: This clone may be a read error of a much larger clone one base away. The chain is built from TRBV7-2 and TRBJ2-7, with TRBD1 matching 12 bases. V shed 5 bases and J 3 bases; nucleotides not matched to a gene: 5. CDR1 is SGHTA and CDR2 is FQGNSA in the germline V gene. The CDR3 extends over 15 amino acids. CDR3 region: CASSRGQGAVYEQYF. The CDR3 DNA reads TGTGCCAGCAGCCGGGGACAGGGGGCCGTCTACGAGCAGTACTTC.

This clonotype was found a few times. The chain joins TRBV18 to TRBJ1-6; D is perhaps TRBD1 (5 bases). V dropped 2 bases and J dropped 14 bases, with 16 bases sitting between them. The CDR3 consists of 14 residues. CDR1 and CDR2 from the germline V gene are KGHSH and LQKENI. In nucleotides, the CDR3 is TGTGCCAGCTCACCATTGGCGGGGGTTGAGGCCCTCCACTTT. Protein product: CASSPLAGVEALHF.

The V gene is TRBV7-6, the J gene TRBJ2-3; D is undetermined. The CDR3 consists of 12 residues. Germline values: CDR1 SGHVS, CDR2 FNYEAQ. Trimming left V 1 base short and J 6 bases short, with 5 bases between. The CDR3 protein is CASSLEPDTQYF. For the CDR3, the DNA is TGTGCCAGCAGCTTAGAGCCGGATACGCAGTATTTT.

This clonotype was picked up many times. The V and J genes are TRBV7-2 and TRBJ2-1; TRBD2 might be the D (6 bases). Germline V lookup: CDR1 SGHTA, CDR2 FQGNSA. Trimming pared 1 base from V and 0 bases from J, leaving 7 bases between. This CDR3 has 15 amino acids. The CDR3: CASSLGGDSYNEQFF. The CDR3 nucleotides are TGTGCCAGCAGCTTAGGGGGGGACTCCTACAATGAGCAGTTCTTC.

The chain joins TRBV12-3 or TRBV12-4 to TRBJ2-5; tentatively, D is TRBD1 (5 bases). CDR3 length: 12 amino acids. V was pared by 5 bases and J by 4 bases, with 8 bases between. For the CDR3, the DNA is TGTGCCAGCAGTCACCAGGGAGAGACCCAGTACTTC. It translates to CASSHQGETQYF.

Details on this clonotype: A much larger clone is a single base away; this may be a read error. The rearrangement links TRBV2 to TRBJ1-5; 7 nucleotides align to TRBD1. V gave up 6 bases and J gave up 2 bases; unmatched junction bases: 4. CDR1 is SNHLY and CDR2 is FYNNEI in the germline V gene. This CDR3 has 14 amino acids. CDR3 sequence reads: CASSPRGGNQPQHF. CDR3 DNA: TGTGCCAGCAGCCCCAGGGGGGGCAATCAGCCCCAGCATTTT.

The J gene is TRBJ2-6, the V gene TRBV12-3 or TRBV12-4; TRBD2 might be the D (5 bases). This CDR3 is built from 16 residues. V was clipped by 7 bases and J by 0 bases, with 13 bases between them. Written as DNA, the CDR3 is TGTGCCAGCACCCTCGGACTCTCCTCTGGGGCCAACGTCCTGACTTTC. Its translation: CASTLGLSSGANVLTF.

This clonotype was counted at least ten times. The CDR3 is CASSPGGSGNTIYF. The CDR3 DNA is TGTGCCAGCAGCCCAGGGGGTTCTGGAAACACCATATATTTT. The chain is built from TRBV7-8 and TRBJ1-3, with 7 nucleotides matching TRBD1. This CDR3 is built from 14 residues. V shed 5 bases, J shed 1 base, and the junction held 2 bases outside the gene matches. CDR1 is SGHVS, CDR2 FQNEAQ, per germline.

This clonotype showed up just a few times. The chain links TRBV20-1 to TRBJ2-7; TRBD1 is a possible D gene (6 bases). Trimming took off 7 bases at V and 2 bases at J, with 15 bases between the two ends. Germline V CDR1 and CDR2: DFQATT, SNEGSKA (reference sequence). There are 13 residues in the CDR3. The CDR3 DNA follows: TGCAGTGGCGCCGGGACACCGACCTACGAGCAGTACTTC. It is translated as CSGAGTPTYEQYF.

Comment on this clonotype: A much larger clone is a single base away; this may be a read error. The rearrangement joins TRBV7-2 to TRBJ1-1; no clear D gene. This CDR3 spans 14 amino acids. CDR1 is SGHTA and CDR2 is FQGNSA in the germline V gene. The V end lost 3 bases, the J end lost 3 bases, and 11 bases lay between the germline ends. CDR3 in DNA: TGTGCCAGCAGCTTTGGGCCATATTACACTGAAGCTTTCTTT. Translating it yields CASSFGPYYTEAFF.

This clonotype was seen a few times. This chain's CDR3 is CASSQQTGNTGELFF. DNA for the CDR3: TGCGCCAGCAGCCAGCAGACAGGGAACACCGGGGAGCTGTTTTTT. The V and J genes are TRBV4-3 and TRBJ2-2, with D possibly TRBD1 on 6 matching bases. CDR1 LGHNA and CDR2 YSLEER come from the germline V gene. This CDR3 is built from 15 residues. Trimming took off 3 bases at V and 1 base at J, with 9 bases between the two ends.

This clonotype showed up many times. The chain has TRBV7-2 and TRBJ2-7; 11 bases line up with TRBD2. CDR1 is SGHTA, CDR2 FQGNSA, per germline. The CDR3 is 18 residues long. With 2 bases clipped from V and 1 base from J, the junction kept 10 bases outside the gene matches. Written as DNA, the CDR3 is TGTGCCAGCAGCTTATCTAGCGGGGGGCCTTTAGAATCCTACGAGCAGTACTTC. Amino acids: CASSLSSGGPLESYEQYF.

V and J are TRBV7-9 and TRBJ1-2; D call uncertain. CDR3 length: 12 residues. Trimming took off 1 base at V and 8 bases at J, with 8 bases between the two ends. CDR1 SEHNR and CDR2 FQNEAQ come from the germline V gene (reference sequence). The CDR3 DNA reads TGTGCCAGCAGCTTAGATCGGAGAGGCTACACCTTC. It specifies CASSLDRRGYTF.

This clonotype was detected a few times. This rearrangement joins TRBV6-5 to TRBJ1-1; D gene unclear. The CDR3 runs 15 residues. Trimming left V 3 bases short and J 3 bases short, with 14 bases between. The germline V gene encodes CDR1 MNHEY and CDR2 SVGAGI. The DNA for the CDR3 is TGTGCCAGCAGTTATCTGGAGGTTTCGGACACTGAAGCTTTCTTT. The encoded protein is CASSYLEVSDTEAFF.

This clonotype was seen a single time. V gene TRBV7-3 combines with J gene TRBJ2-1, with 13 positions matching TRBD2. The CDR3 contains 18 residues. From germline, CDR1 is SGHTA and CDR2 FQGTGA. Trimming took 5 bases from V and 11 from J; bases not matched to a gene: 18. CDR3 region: CASSNGLAGARGGLQQFF. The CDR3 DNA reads TGTGCCAGCAGCAATGGACTAGCGGGGGCGCGGGGGGGACTTCAGCAGTTCTTC. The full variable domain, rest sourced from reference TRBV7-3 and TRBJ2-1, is GAGVSQTPSNKVTEKGKYVELRCDPISGHTALYWYRQSLGQGPEFLIYFQGTGAADDSGLPNDRFFAVRPEGSVSTLKIQRTERGDSAVYLCASSNGLAGARGGLQQFFGPGTRLTVL.

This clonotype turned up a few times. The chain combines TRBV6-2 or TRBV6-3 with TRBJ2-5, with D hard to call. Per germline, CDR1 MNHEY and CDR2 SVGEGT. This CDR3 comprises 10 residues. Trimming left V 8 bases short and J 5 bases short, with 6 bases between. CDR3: CASWRETQYF. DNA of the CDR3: TGTGCCAGCTGGCGTGAGACCCAGTACTTC.

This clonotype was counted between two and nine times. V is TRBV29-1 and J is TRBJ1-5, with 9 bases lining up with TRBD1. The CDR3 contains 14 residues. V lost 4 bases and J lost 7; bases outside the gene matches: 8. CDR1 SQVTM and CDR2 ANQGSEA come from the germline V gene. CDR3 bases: TGCAGCGTTGCCTACGGACAGGGGAGACAGCCCCAGCATTTT. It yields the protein CSVAYGQGRQPQHF.

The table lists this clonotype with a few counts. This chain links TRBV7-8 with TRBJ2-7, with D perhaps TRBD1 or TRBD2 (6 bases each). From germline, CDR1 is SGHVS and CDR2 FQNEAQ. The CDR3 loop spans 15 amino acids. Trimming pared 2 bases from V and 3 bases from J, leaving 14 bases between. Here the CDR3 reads CASSLSTGAGYEQYF. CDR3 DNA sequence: TGTGCCAGCAGCTTATCAACGGGGGCAGGCTACGAGCAGTACTTC.

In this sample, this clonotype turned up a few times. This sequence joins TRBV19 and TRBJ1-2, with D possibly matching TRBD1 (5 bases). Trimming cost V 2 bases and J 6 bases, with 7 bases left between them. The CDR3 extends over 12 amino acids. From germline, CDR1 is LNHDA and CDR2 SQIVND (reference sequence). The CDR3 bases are TGTGCCAGTAGTATATTAGGGGATGGCTACACCTTC. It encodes CASSILGDGYTF.

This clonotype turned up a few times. CDR3 nucleotides: TGTGCCAGCACCCGGGACAGGGTGGACACTGAAGCTTTCTTT. Translated: CASTRDRVDTEAFF. V and J are TRBV12-3 or TRBV12-4 and TRBJ1-1, with 9 bases fitting TRBD1. J was trimmed by 3 bases and V by 7 bases; bases with no gene match: 6. This CDR3 region has 14 residues.

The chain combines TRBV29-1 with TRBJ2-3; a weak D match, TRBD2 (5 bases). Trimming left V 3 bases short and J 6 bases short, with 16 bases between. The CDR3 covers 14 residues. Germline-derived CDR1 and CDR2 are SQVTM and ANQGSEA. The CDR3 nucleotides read TGCAGCGTTGAGGGTCCGGGGAAAGGGGATACGCAGTATTTT. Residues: CSVEGPGKGDTQYF.

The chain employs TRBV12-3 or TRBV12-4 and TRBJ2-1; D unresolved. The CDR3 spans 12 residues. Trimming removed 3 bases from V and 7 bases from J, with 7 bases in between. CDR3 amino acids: CASSFPENEQFF. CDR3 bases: TGTGCCAGCAGTTTCCCAGAAAATGAGCAGTTCTTC.

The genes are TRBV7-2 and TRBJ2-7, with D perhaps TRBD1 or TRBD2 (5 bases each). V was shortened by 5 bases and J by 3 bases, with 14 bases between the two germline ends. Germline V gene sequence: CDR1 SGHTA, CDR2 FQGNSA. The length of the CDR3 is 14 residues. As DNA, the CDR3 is TGTGCCAGCAGCGCTAGGGACGAGTACTACGAGCAGTACTTC. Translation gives CASSARDEYYEQYF.

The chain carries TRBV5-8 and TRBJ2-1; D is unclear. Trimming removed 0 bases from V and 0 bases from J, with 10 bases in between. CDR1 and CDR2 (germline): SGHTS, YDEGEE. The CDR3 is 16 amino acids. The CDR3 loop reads CASSLATPSSYNEQFF. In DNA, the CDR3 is TGTGCCAGCAGCTTGGCCACTCCCAGCTCCTACAATGAGCAGTTCTTC.

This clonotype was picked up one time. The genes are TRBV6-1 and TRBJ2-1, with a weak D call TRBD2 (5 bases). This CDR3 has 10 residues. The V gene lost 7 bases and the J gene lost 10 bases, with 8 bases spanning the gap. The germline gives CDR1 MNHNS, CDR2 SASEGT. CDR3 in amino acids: CASTWREQFF. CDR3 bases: TGTGCCAGCACTTGGAGGGAGCAGTTCTTC.

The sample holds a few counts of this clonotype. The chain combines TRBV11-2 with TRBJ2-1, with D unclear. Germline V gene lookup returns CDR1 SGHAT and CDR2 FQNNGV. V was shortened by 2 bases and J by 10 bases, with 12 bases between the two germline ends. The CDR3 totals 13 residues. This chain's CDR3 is CASSLTRTGEQFF. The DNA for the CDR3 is TGTGCCAGCAGCTTAACTCGAACTGGAGAGCAGTTCTTC.

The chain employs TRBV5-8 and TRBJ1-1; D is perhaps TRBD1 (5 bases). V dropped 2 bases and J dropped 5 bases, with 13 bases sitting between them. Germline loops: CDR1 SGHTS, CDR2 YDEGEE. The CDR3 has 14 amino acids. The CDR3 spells CASSLSGGRTEAFF. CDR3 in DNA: TGTGCCAGCAGCTTATCCGGGGGACGGACTGAAGCTTTCTTT. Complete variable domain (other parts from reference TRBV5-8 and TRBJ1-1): EAGVTQSPTHLIKTRGQQATLRCSPISGHTSVYWYQQALGLGLQFLLWYDEGEERNRGNFPPRFSGRQFPNYSSELNVNALELEDSALYLCASSLSGGRTEAFFGQGTRLTVV.